This T cell receptor beta chain was sequenced for a study of T cell responses to AZD1222 COVID-19 vaccine. The CDR3 covers 13 residues. V lost 5 bases and J 7 bases, leaving 14 bases between the germline ends. Germline V CDR1 and CDR2: SEHNR, FQNEAQ (reference sequence). Points on this clone: The antigen is undetermined.

Some clones are missing from TCRdb's copy, which holds only in-frame ones; the method was immunoSEQ multiplex PCR. The sample lists about 100,000 clones, 87% occurring once. Study-level results: At 160-218 and 743-854, vaccine-associated CD4 TCRs were dominant, and they spanned spike. Once two AZD1222 doses were given, Spike-specific TCR breadth and depth went up. Possibly, clonal diversity was underestimated; donors were largely white British and included more females. Unmutated regions of variants are reportedly targeted by nearly half of spike-specific TCRs.

This clonotype was sampled from an adult who received the AZD1222 COVID-19 vaccine. The J gene is TRBJ1-1, the V gene TRBV7-9; D is possibly TRBD1 (6 bases). The specimen was peripheral blood, collected 28 days after the second AZD1222 dose. CDR3 loop: CASSDQGGGEAFF. The CDR3 region has the DNA TGTGCCAGCAGCGACCAAGGAGGGGGTGAAGCTTTCTTT. Drawing the rest from reference TRBV7-9 and TRBJ1-1, the complete variable domain is DTGVSQNPRHKITKRGQNVTFRCDPISEHNRLYWYRQTLGQGPEFLTYFQNEAQLEKSRLLSDRFSAERPKGSFSTLEIQRTEQGDSAMYLCASSDQGGGEAFFGQGTRLTVV.